These T cell receptor beta chains were read from a single sample in a study of CD8+CD57+ T cells in acquired aplastic anemia. TCRdb reprocessed the reads via MiXCR and lists one record per CDR3 protein. The sample carries around 190,000 distinct CDR3 sequences, under 65% recorded once. Sequencing was carried out using sorted CD4+, CD8+, or CD8+CD57+ T cells (not recorded which) from PBMCs. The receptors were sampled from a human donor in good health. Each CDR3 is given with its conserved first and last residue. D genes are given only for firm matches. Size is stated for part of the rows, as once, few or many counts, or as a class when the clone is expanded.

v_gene	abundance	d_gene	j_gene	CDR3aa	CDR3nt
TRBV19	-	-	TRBJ2-7	CASSLRLVDYEQYF	TGTGCCAGTAGTCTCCGACTAGTTGACTACGAGCAGTACTTC
TRBV7-8	-	TRBD1	TRBJ2-5	CASSRDSQGTQYF	TGTGCCAGCAGCCGGGACAGCCAAGGGACCCAGTACTTC
TRBV7-8	many	-	TRBJ2-7	CASSLTQGVYEQYF	TGTGCCAGCAGCTTGACTCAGGGCGTCTACGAGCAGTACTTC
TRBV20-1	many	TRBD1	TRBJ2-7	CSARGWDRDPYEQYF	TGCAGTGCCAGGGGTTGGGACAGGGACCCCTACGAGCAGTACTTC
TRBV7-6	many	-	TRBJ2-7	CASSLDVAGLFSYEQYF	TGTGCCAGCAGCTTAGATGTGGCAGGGCTATTTTCCTACGAGCAGTACTTC
TRBV7-9	many	-	TRBJ1-1	CASKGGDTEAFF	TGTGCCAGCAAAGGCGGGGACACTGAAGCTTTCTTT
TRBV9	-	TRBD1	TRBJ1-5	CASSATGGSNQPQHF	TGTGCCAGCAGCGCGACAGGGGGTAGCAATCAGCCCCAGCATTTT
TRBV20-1	-	TRBD2	TRBJ2-5	CSASGRPPNQETQYF	TGCAGTGCTAGCGGGAGGCCCCCGAACCAAGAGACCCAGTACTTC
TRBV27	-	TRBD2	TRBJ2-1	CASMGLAGGRDEQFF	TGTGCCAGCATGGGACTAGCGGGAGGGAGAGATGAGCAGTTCTTC
TRBV28	many	-	TRBJ2-7	CASSDSGEGLYEQYF	TGTGCCAGCAGTGATAGCGGAGAAGGCCTCTACGAGCAGTACTTC
TRBV10-3	-	-	TRBJ2-5	CASSQDRSGARKETQYF	TGTGCCAGCAGCCAAGATCGGTCGGGGGCCCGTAAAGAGACCCAGTACTTC
TRBV14	many	TRBD1	TRBJ2-2	CASSQVGQVIAGELFF	TGTGCCAGCAGCCAAGTGGGACAGGTTATTGCCGGGGAGCTGTTTTTT
TRBV20-1	-	-	TRBJ2-7	CSAKDLSVPYEQYF	TGCAGTGCTAAAGATCTAAGCGTTCCCTACGAGCAGTACTTC
TRBV5-6	many	-	TRBJ1-2	CASSLNDGYTF	TGTGCCAGCAGCCTGAACGACGGCTACACCTTC
TRBV12-3/TRBV12-4	many	-	TRBJ1-1	CASSLFGSRSEAFF	TGTGCCAGCAGTTTATTTGGGAGCCGTTCTGAAGCTTTCTTT
TRBV10-2	-	TRBD1	TRBJ1-2	CASSAFGTGGSGYTF	TGCGCCAGCAGTGCGTTCGGGACAGGTGGCAGTGGCTACACCTTC
TRBV9	once	-	TRBJ1-1	CASSVDRLNTEAFF	TGTGCCAGCAGCGTAGACAGACTGAACACTGAAGCTTTCTTT
TRBV15	-	-	TRBJ2-7	CATSSPSRVTSHEQYF	TGTGCCACCAGCAGTCCTAGCAGGGTGACTTCCCACGAGCAGTACTTC
TRBV6-6	-	TRBD1	TRBJ2-7	CASRHRDRGQYEQYF	TGTGCCAGCAGGCACCGGGACAGGGGGCAGTACGAGCAGTACTTC
TRBV7-2	-	TRBD1	TRBJ2-1	CASSLAVPGQGAQFF	TGTGCCAGCAGCTTAGCCGTCCCGGGACAGGGCGCGCAGTTCTTC
TRBV2	-	-	TRBJ2-7	CASSITAFSYEQYF	TGTGCCAGCAGCATCACCGCCTTCTCCTACGAGCAGTACTTC
TRBV10-2	once	-	TRBJ2-7	CASSESRRYEQYF	TGCGCCAGCAGTGAGTCGCGGAGATACGAGCAGTACTTC
TRBV7-8	many	TRBD2	TRBJ2-7	CASSLPLAGGSYEQYF	TGTGCCAGCAGCTTACCACTAGCGGGAGGCTCCTACGAGCAGTACTTC
TRBV29-1	many	-	TRBJ2-7	CSVAQNEQYF	TGCAGCGTTGCCCAGAACGAGCAGTACTTC
TRBV27	-	TRBD2	TRBJ2-1	CASSFGLEGNEQFF	TGTGCCAGCAGTTTTGGACTAGAGGGCAATGAGCAGTTCTTC
TRBV7-8	-	-	TRBJ2-3	CASSLGIGRPASTDTQYF	TGTGCCAGCAGCTTAGGAATCGGGAGACCTGCTAGCACAGATACGCAGTATTTT
TRBV7-9	-	TRBD2	TRBJ2-5	CASSLGFGGFQETQYF	TGTGCCAGCAGCTTAGGATTCGGGGGGTTCCAAGAGACCCAGTACTTC
TRBV5-4	-	TRBD1	TRBJ2-3	CASSSPGTGGYTQYF	TGTGCCAGCAGCTCCCCTGGGACAGGGGGCTATACGCAGTATTTT
TRBV4-1	-	TRBD2	TRBJ2-3	CASSQRNSGSGDTQYF	TGCGCCAGCAGCCAACGAAATAGCGGGAGTGGAGATACGCAGTATTTT
TRBV6-6	-	-	TRBJ1-4	CATRFPSYGEKLFF	TGTGCCACGCGATTTCCCTCTTATGGTGAAAAACTGTTTTTT
TRBV29-1	many	-	TRBJ2-1	CSVVNPGGYNEQFF	TGCAGCGTTGTTAATCCCGGGGGTTACAATGAGCAGTTCTTC
TRBV10-1	-	TRBD1	TRBJ2-7	CASSQGASGQGAPKNEQYF	TGCGCCAGCAGCCAGGGGGCATCCGGACAGGGGGCGCCGAAGAACGAGCAGTACTTC
TRBV2	-	-	TRBJ1-5	CASSAPSSNNQPQHF	TGTGCCAGCAGTGCCCCCAGTTCAAACAATCAGCCCCAGCATTTT
TRBV20-1	-	-	TRBJ1-1	CSARERGRMNTEAFF	TGCAGTGCTAGAGAAAGGGGACGGATGAACACTGAAGCTTTCTTT
TRBV10-2	-	-	TRBJ1-1	CANGGLNTEAFF	TGCGCCAACGGGGGACTTAACACTGAAGCTTTCTTT
TRBV11-2	many	TRBD2	TRBJ2-1	CASRLGLAGNEQFF	TGTGCCAGCCGCTTGGGACTAGCGGGAAATGAGCAGTTCTTC